This T cell receptor beta chain came from a study of T-cell memory formation after mild COVID-19. Germline trimming cut 5 bases from V and 2 bases from J; bases unmatched to any gene: 7. Per the germline V gene, CDR1 is SEHNR and CDR2 is FQNEAQ (reference sequence). This CDR3 contains 17 residues. TCRdb re-called the 5' RACE reads with MiXCR, one entry per CDR3 protein. The sample includes 250,000 to 300,000 distinct CDR3 sequences, 16% of them seen just once. V gene TRBV7-9 combines with J gene TRBJ1-3, with 12 bases matching TRBD1. Sequenced input: PBMCs or a T cell subset sorted from them (not recorded which). The receptor's source is a man aged 18 to 30 who had mild COVID-19 (a few samples of this study predate the infection). Cell type and time point are not known. CDR3 DNA: TGTGCCAGCAGCACTCCCGGGACAGGGGGCCCTGGAAACACCATATATTTT. Translation gives CASSTPGTGGPGNTIYF. Supplemented by reference TRBV7-9 and TRBJ1-3, the full variable domain reads DTGVSQNPRHKITKRGQNVTFRCDPISEHNRLYWYRQTLGQGPEFLTYFQNEAQLEKSRLLSDRFSAERPKGSFSTLEIQRTEQGDSAMYLCASSTPGTGGPGNTIYFGEGSWLTVV.